The clone carrying this TCR beta chain came up many times. The target antigen is unknown. The data derive from a study of blood T cells in healthy people across ages. Findings and limits, study-wide: Observed TCR beta diversity showed a strong correlation with the percentage of naive T cells as measured by flow cytometry.

CDR1 is SGHKS, CDR2 YYEKEE, per germline (reference sequence). CDR3 length: 19 amino acids. The trim removed 3 bases at V and 6 bases at J, leaving 18 bases unmatched. For the second PCR, which ran for about 7 to 11 cycles, a sample-barcoded 5' primer and a J-beta primer mix were used. Sequencing yielded, for each sample, at least 3 million paired-end reads carrying CDR3. TCRdb independently ran MiXCR on the 5' RACE reads; one entry per CDR3 protein. This table holds hundreds of thousands of distinct CDR3 sequences, roughly half found once. The sample was blood. The V and J genes are TRBV5-5 and TRBJ2-1; 10 positions agree with TRBD2. This receptor was identified in a woman over 75 in good health. The DNA for the CDR3 is TGTGCCAGCAGCTACCCGGGACTAGCGTTCCCCTGGTTGGGCAATGAGCAGTTCTTC. Protein product: CASSYPGLAFPWLGNEQFF.